The rows below give T cell receptor beta chains drawn from one sample of a study of blood T cell repertoires in COVID-19. Method: immunoSEQ multiplex PCR; TCRdb's copy keeps in-frame clones and lacks some. The profile shows tens of thousands of clones, over 75% of them singletons. Material for sequencing was peripheral blood. The source of these receptors is a human donor in a cohort sampled during active COVID-19. The CDR3 runs from the conserved cysteine through the conserved F or W. D genes are given only for firm matches. The size field is filled for only some rows; it gives once, few, many or a size class.

J: TRBJ2-3; D: TRBD1; size: -; V: TRBV5-1; DNA: TGCGCCAGCAGCTCCGCGCCGACAGGGGGCGGAACAGATACGCAGTATTTT; CDR3: CASSSAPTGGGTDTQYF
J: TRBJ2-7; D: -; size: -; V: TRBV11-3; DNA: TGTGCCAGCAGCTCTTCGGGGGAGCAGTACTTC; CDR3: CASSSSGEQYF
J: TRBJ2-2; D: TRBD1; size: -; V: TRBV28; DNA: TGTGCCAGCAGTTTCTTCGGACAGGGGGGCACCGGGGAGCTGTTTTTT; CDR3: CASSFFGQGGTGELFF
J: TRBJ2-7; D: -; size: once; V: TRBV6-1; DNA: TGTGCCAGCAGTGAAGGAGGAACTAGCTCCTACGAGCAGTACTTC; CDR3: CASSEGGTSSYEQYF
J: TRBJ2-6; D: TRBD1; size: -; V: TRBV27; DNA: TGTGCCAGCAGTTTATACAGGGGTACATCTGGGGCCAACGTCCTGACTTTC; CDR3: CASSLYRGTSGANVLTF
J: TRBJ2-7; D: TRBD2; size: -; V: TRBV2; DNA: TGTGCCAGCAGCGGACTAGCGGAGTACTCCTACGAGCAGTACTTC; CDR3: CASSGLAEYSYEQYF
J: TRBJ2-7; D: -; size: -; V: TRBV3-1/TRBV3-2; DNA: TGTGCCAGCAGCCATAGCCGGCTCGAGCAGTACTTC; CDR3: CASSHSRLEQYF
J: TRBJ2-1; D: -; size: -; V: TRBV28; DNA: TGTGCCAGCAGTTTTCCAAGCGGAGAACAATACAATGAGCAGTTCTTC; CDR3: CASSFPSGEQYNEQFF
J: TRBJ2-2; D: -; size: -; V: TRBV12-2; DNA: TGTGCAAGTCGCCCCTTTCCGGCCTCAGGCTGCGCCGGGGAGCTGTTTTTT; CDR3: CASRPFPASGCAGELFF
J: TRBJ2-7; D: TRBD1; size: -; V: TRBV27; DNA: TGTGCCAGCAGTCCGATCACAGGGGCCCACGAGCAGTACTTC; CDR3: CASSPITGAHEQYF
J: TRBJ2-7; D: -; size: -; V: TRBV29-1; DNA: TGCAGCGTTGGTGGGAGCAGTCTCTCCTACGAGCAGTACTTC; CDR3: CSVGGSSLSYEQYF
J: TRBJ1-2; D: -; size: -; V: TRBV9; DNA: TGTGCCAGCAGCGTAGCGATTCAGGGGAACTATGGCTACACCTTC; CDR3: CASSVAIQGNYGYTF
J: TRBJ2-5; D: -; size: -; V: TRBV7-2; DNA: TGTGCCAGCAGCTACCAGGGTGAGACCCAGTACTTC; CDR3: CASSYQGETQYF
J: TRBJ2-7; D: -; size: -; V: TRBV18; DNA: TGTGCCAGCGCCCCCGGAAGGGGACAATACTACGAGCAGTACTTC; CDR3: CASAPGRGQYYEQYF
J: TRBJ2-5; D: TRBD1; size: once; V: TRBV6-6; DNA: TGTGCCAGCGCCTCGGGACAGGGGAAAGAGACCCAGTACTTC; CDR3: CASASGQGKETQYF
J: TRBJ2-2; D: -; size: -; V: TRBV30; DNA: TGTGCCTGGAGGGTAGCGGAGCTCGGGGAGCTGTTTTTT; CDR3: CAWRVAELGELFF
J: TRBJ2-2; D: -; size: few; V: TRBV2; DNA: TGTGCCAGCACCTATACCGGGGAGCTGTTTTTT; CDR3: CASTYTGELFF